These 8 T cell receptor beta chains share one sample of origin, sequenced in a study of blood T cell repertoires in COVID-19. The table came from immunoSEQ multiplex PCR; TCRdb's copy has only in-frame clones and leaves some out. The sample yields 250,000 or so clones, 87% seen once. The sequenced sample was peripheral blood. These receptors were taken from a woman between 40 and 55 years old who had recovered from COVID-19.

V is TRBV9 and J is TRBJ2-5, with 10 nucleotides matching TRBD1. Germline loops: CDR1 SGDLS, CDR2 YYNGEE. This CDR3 is 14 amino acids long. V shed 5 bases and J 3 bases; nucleotides not matched to a gene: 4. In DNA, the CDR3 is TGTGCCAGCAGTAAGGGACAGGGGAAAGAGACCCAGTACTTC. Amino acid sequence: CASSKGQGKETQYF.

Details on this clone: One end of the junction fails to match germline, which may point to a read error. V gene TRBV7-7 combines with J gene TRBJ2-7; 9 bases line up with TRBD1. Looked up from germline, CDR1 is SSHAT and CDR2 is FNYEAQ (reference sequence). This CDR3 is built from 14 residues. In DNA, the CDR3 is TGTGCTAGCAGCCTGGGACAGGGTAACTACGAGCAGTACTTC. As protein: CASSLGQGNYEQYF.

This sequence joins TRBV3-1 (or the pseudogene TRBV3-2) and TRBJ1-6; 7 bases match TRBD1. The CDR3 has 18 amino acids. Per germline, CDR1 LGHDT and CDR2 YNNKEL (reference sequence). V shed 0 bases and J 4 bases; nucleotides not matched to a gene: 9. The CDR3 bases are TGTGCCAGCAGCCAAGATCGGCGGACAGGCGGATATAATTCACCCCTCCACTTT. Amino acid sequence: CASSQDRRTGGYNSPLHF.

The CDR3 nucleotides are TGTGCCAGCAGGTCAGATATAGAAGCTTTCTTT. Protein sequence: CASRSDIEAFF. This chain links TRBV2 with TRBJ1-1; D gene uncertain. In germline, CDR1 is SNHLY, CDR2 FYNNEI. V shed 6 bases and J shed 8 bases, with 10 bases lying between them. This CDR3 is built from 11 residues.

This chain links TRBV9 with TRBJ1-3; 7 nucleotides align to TRBD1. The length of the CDR3 is 16 residues. Trimming at V came to 6 bases and at J to 2 bases, leaving 11 bases not matched to a gene. Germline CDR1 reads SGDLS; CDR2 reads YYNGEE. The CDR3: CASTRGQVAAGNTIYF. The CDR3 bases are TGTGCCAGCACGCGCGGACAGGTTGCCGCTGGAAACACCATATATTTT.

The V and J genes are TRBV27 and TRBJ2-7; 8 bases agree with TRBD1. Germline CDR1 is MNHEY and CDR2 is SMNVEV (reference sequence). The V and J ends lost 2 bases and 1 base, in that order; junction bases with no gene match: 4. CDR3 size: 15 residues. CDR3 sequence: CASSLTGGTSYEQYF. For the CDR3, the DNA is TGTGCCAGCAGTTTAACAGGGGGTACGTCCTACGAGCAGTACTTC.

The chain has TRBV5-6 and TRBJ2-1; no clear D. This CDR3 contains 9 residues. CDR1 and CDR2 (germline): SGHDT, YYEEEE. With 7 bases removed from V and 14 bases from J, the gap between germline ends came to 10 bases. The CDR3 DNA reads TGTGCCAGCGGCCCGCCCGAGTTCTTC. Protein sequence: CASGPPEFF. Supplemented by reference TRBV5-6 and TRBJ2-1, the full variable domain reads DAGVTQSPTHLIKTRGQQVTLRCSPKSGHDTVSWYQQALGQGPQFIFQYYEEEERQRGNFPDRFSGHQFPNYSSELNVNALLLGDSALYLCASGPPEFFGPGTRLTVL.

CDR3 sequence (DNA): TGTGCCATCATTAATCAGCCCCAGCATTTT. It encodes CAIINQPQHF. The V call is TRBV6-5, the J call TRBJ1-5; D unresolved. This CDR3 has 10 amino acids. Per germline, CDR1 MNHEY and CDR2 SVGAGI. The V end lost 10 bases, the J end lost 4 bases, and 5 bases lay between the germline ends.